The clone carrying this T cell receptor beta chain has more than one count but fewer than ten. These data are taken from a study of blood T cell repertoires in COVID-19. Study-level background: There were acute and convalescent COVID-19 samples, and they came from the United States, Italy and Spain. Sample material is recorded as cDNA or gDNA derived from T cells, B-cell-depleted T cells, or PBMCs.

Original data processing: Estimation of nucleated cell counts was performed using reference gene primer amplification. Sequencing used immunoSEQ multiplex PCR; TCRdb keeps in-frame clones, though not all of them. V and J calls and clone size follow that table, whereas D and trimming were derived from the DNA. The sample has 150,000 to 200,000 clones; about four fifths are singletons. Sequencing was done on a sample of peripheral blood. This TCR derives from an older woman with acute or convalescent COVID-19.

The CDR3 coding sequence is TGTGCCAGCAGTTTACCTAGCGGCCAAGAGACCCAGTACTTC. Its protein product is CASSLPSGQETQYF. The chain uses TRBV28 and TRBJ2-5; the match to TRBD2 covers 7 bases. CDR1 is MDHEN, CDR2 SYDVKM, per germline. The CDR3 loop spans 14 amino acids. The V gene end was trimmed by 2 bases and the J gene end by 1 base; junction bases not matched to a gene: 1.